This record looks at one T cell receptor beta chain sequence and its context. The CDR3 is 14 residues long. The J segment lost 1 base and the V segment lost 2 bases, leaving 2 bases of the junction unmatched. CDR1 is SGHNT and CDR2 is YYREEE in the germline V gene (reference sequence). This entry comes from a study of shared clonotypes between healthy human individuals. Clones were read by immunoSEQ multiplex PCR, and TCRdb kept only the in-frame ones, dropping some. The sample has 2 million to 2.5 million clones; roughly 92% are singletons. The material sequenced was naive CD4+ T cells from PBMCs. Subset meaning: CD45RA+ positively selected. J is TRBJ1-1 and V is TRBV5-4, with 7 bases aligning to TRBD1. The TCR originated in a man aged 18 to 30 in good health. Some clones in this sample may be carry-over from other donors' samples. CDR3 sequence: CASSLQGWNTEAFF. DNA for the CDR3: TGTGCCAGCAGCTTACAGGGGTGGAACACTGAAGCTTTCTTT.